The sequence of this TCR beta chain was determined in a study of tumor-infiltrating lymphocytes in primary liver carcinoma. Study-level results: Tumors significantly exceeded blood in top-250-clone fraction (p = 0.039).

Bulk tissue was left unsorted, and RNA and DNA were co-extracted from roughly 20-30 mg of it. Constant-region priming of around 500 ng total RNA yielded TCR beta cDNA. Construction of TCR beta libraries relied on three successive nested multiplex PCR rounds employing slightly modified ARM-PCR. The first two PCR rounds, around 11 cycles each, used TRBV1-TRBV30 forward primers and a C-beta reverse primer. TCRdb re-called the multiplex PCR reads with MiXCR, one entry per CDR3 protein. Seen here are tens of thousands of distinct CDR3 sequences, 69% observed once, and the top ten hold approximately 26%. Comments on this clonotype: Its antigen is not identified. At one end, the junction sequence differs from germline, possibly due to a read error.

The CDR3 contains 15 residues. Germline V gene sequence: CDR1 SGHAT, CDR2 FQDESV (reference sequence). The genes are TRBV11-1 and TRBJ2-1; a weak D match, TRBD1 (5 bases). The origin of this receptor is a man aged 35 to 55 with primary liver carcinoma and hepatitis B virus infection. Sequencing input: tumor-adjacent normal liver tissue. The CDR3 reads CASSSWPTWGNEQSF. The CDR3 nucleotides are TGTGCTAGCAGCTCCTGGCCCACATGGGGCAATGAGCAGTCCTTC.